What follows are 31 T cell receptor beta chains derived from one specimen sequenced in a study of blood T cells in healthy people across ages. Then a second PCR, running roughly 6 to 12 cycles, was carried out with a sample-barcoded 5' primer and a J-beta primer mix. TCRdb re-analysed the 5' RACE reads in MiXCR, keeping a single row per CDR3 protein. This sample has about a million distinct CDR3 sequences; approximately 38% occur once, and the top ten carry roughly 13%. Sequenced material: blood. The receptors shown here come from a young man in good health.

This chain joins TRBV5-1 and TRBJ2-7; a weak D match, TRBD1 (6 bases). The germline V and J ends were trimmed by 3 bases and 7 bases, with 14 bases remaining between them. There are 13 residues in the CDR3. Germline CDR1 SGHRS, CDR2 YFSETQ. Here the CDR3 reads CASSSDSPHEQYF. CDR3 in DNA: TGCGCCAGCAGCTCGGACAGCCCCCATGAGCAGTACTTC.

This clonotype turned up a few times. The V call is TRBV12-3 or TRBV12-4, the J call TRBJ2-1; 12 nucleotides line up with TRBD2. With 3 bases clipped from V and 8 bases from J, the junction kept 11 bases outside the gene matches. The length of the CDR3 is 17 residues. The DNA of the CDR3 is TGTGCCAGCAGTTTCCCACTAGCGGGGGGTTCCGGCCATGAGCAGTTCTTC. This gives the protein CASSFPLAGGSGHEQFF.

The V and J genes are TRBV4-2 and TRBJ2-5; TRBD2 matches at 7 bases. Germline V gene lookup returns CDR1 LGHNA and CDR2 YNFKEQ. The CDR3 contains 17 residues. Trimming cost V 2 bases and J 0 bases; bases outside gene matches: 9. The CDR3 protein is CASSQLSGGVHQETQYF. The CDR3 DNA reads as TGTGCCAGCAGCCAACTCTCTGGGGGGGTGCACCAAGAGACCCAGTACTTC.

This clonotype occurred once. The genes are TRBV2 and TRBJ1-5; D unclear. The CDR3 consists of 13 residues. The germline gives CDR1 SNHLY, CDR2 FYNNEI. Trimming stripped 6 bases from V and 8 bases from J, with 14 bases between. The CDR3 DNA reads as TGTGCCAGCAGCGATTTGACCCGGGAGCCCCAGCATTTT. It codes for CASSDLTREPQHF.

The chain has TRBV10-3 and TRBJ2-7; D is uncertain. Germline V gene lookup returns CDR1 ENHRY and CDR2 SYGVKD. CDR3 size: 13 residues. V was pared by 10 bases and J by 4 bases, with 17 bases between. The CDR3 DNA reads TGTGCCACCACGGGTGAGGTTTCGTACGAGCAGTACTTC. This translates into CATTGEVSYEQYF.

This clonotype was seen at least ten times. The rearrangement links TRBV20-1 to TRBJ1-6; 11 bases line up with TRBD1. Germline-derived CDR1 and CDR2 are DFQATT and SNEGSKA (reference sequence). Trimming cost V 5 bases and J 6 bases; bases outside gene matches: 3. The CDR3 length is 14 residues. CDR3 in amino acids: CSAFGTGGNSPLHF. Here the CDR3 DNA reads TGCAGTGCTTTCGGGACAGGGGGTAATTCACCCCTCCACTTT.

As regards this clonotype: An end of the junction does not agree with germline; a read error may underlie this. J is TRBJ1-6 and V is TRBV7-9, with D possibly matching TRBD1 (6 bases). The CDR3 covers 16 residues. Germline V gives CDR1 SEHNR, CDR2 FQNEAQ (reference sequence). CDR3 sequence reads: CAGSLVGQPYNPPLHF. The CDR3 DNA is TGTGCCGGCAGCTTAGTCGGACAGCCCTATAATCCACCCCTCCACTTT.

The V call is TRBV9, the J call TRBJ2-3; 9 positions match TRBD2. CDR3 size: 15 residues. V lost 2 bases, J lost 3 bases, and 4 bases stayed unmatched. Germline-derived CDR1 and CDR2 are SGDLS and YYNGEE. The CDR3 reads CASSVGSGGTDTQYF. As DNA, the CDR3 is TGTGCCAGCAGCGTGGGTAGCGGGGGAACAGATACGCAGTATTTT.

The CDR3 sequence is CASRQGRGTDTQYF. The CDR3 nucleotides are TGTGCCAGCAGACAGGGGCGAGGCACAGATACGCAGTATTTT. The chain links TRBV6-5 to TRBJ2-3; 7 positions agree with TRBD1. Germline loops: CDR1 MNHEY, CDR2 SVGAGI. With 6 bases clipped from V and 1 base from J, the junction kept 4 bases outside the gene matches. The CDR3 loop spans 14 amino acids.

The V gene is TRBV7-2, the J gene TRBJ2-7; D is undetermined. The germline gives CDR1 SGHTA, CDR2 FQGNSA. This CDR3 is built from 15 residues. V shed 2 bases and J shed 2 bases, with 13 bases lying between them. The CDR3 is CASSLSESPTYEQYF. CDR3 coding DNA: TGTGCCAGCAGCTTATCGGAGTCACCCACCTACGAGCAGTACTTC.

This clonotype was observed many times. The rearrangement links TRBV7-9 to TRBJ2-5; TRBD1 might be the D (5 bases). The germline V gene encodes CDR1 SEHNR and CDR2 FQNEAQ (reference sequence). The CDR3 is made up of 13 amino acids. V was trimmed by 5 bases and J by 3 bases, leaving 10 bases between them. The CDR3 coding sequence is TGTGCCAGCAGCGCTCCAGGGAAAGAGACCCAGTACTTC. This sequence encodes CASSAPGKETQYF. The full variable domain, with the rest looked up from reference TRBV7-9 and TRBJ2-5, is DTGVSQNPRHKITKRGQNVTFRCDPISEHNRLYWYRQTLGQGPEFLTYFQNEAQLEKSRLLSDRFSAERPKGSFSTLEIQRTEQGDSAMYLCASSAPGKETQYFGPGTRLLVL.

V gene TRBV7-9 combines with J gene TRBJ1-6; maybe TRBD1 (6 bases). Germline V gene data show CDR1 as SEHNR and CDR2 as FQNEAQ (reference sequence). The CDR3 has 12 amino acids. The germline V and J ends were trimmed by 5 bases and 14 bases, with 13 bases remaining between them. Written as DNA, the CDR3 is TGTGCCAGCAGCCCTACCCAGGGGTCCCTCCACTTT. Its translation: CASSPTQGSLHF.

The V and J genes are TRBV28 and TRBJ1-6; 7 bases match TRBD1. Germline trimming cut 6 bases from V and 3 bases from J; bases unmatched to any gene: 23. Per the germline V gene, CDR1 is MDHEN and CDR2 is SYDVKM. The CDR3 spans 21 residues. This CDR3 is CASSTMIWTGTALDYNSPLHF. CDR3 DNA sequence: TGTGCCAGCAGCACCATGATTTGGACAGGCACCGCACTCGACTATAATTCACCCCTCCACTTT.

This clonotype was counted a few times. The chain links TRBV15 to TRBJ1-5, with D unresolved. This CDR3 has 13 amino acids. V was trimmed by 3 bases and J by 5 bases, leaving 8 bases between them. CDR1 LNHNV and CDR2 YYDKDF come from the germline V gene (reference sequence). CDR3 in amino acids: CATSRVPHQPQHF. For the CDR3, the DNA is TGTGCCACCAGCAGGGTCCCCCATCAGCCCCAGCATTTT.

Concerning this clonotype: Just one base apart from a much larger clone, this may be a read error. The J gene is TRBJ1-4, the V gene TRBV5-1; D is uncertain. The germline V gene has CDR1 SGHRS and CDR2 YFSETQ. CDR3 length equals 14 residues. Here the CDR3 reads CASSSLGTNEELFF. The DNA of the CDR3 is TGCGCCAGCAGCTCCCTAGGAACTAATGAAGAACTGTTTTTT.

The J gene is TRBJ2-5, the V gene TRBV4-3, with 9 nucleotides matching TRBD2. The CDR3 runs to 17 residues. V lost 0 bases and J lost 11; bases outside the gene matches: 16. Germline CDR1 and CDR2: LGHNA and YSLEER. This CDR3 is CASSQEPGTSRYNEQYF. In DNA, the CDR3 is TGCGCCAGCAGCCAAGAGCCCGGGACTAGCCGTTACAATGAGCAGTACTTC.

CDR3 DNA: TGTGCCAGCAGCCAAGTAAAGGCAGAGGGCGATTCACCCCTCCACTTT. Protein product: CASSQVKAEGDSPLHF. The chain carries TRBV4-2 and TRBJ1-6; no clear D. CDR1 is LGHNA and CDR2 is YNFKEQ in the germline V gene. V was trimmed by 1 base and J by 8 bases, leaving 15 bases between them. The CDR3 is 16 residues long.

The chain is built from TRBV5-4 and TRBJ2-1; 8 bases are shared with TRBD2. V shed 3 bases and J 7 bases; nucleotides not matched to a gene: 9. The length of the CDR3 is 15 residues. The V gene's germline CDR1 is SGHNT and CDR2 YYREEE (reference sequence). The CDR3 region has the DNA TGTGCCAGCAGCTGGTCCCTAGCGGGCGGGAATGAGCAGTTCTTC. Protein product: CASSWSLAGGNEQFF. Drawing the rest from reference TRBV5-4 and TRBJ2-1, the complete variable domain is ETGVTQSPTHLIKTRGQQVTLRCSSQSGHNTVSWYQQALGQGPQFIFQYYREEENGRGNFPPRFSGLQFPNYSSELNVNALELDDSALYLCASSWSLAGGNEQFFGPGTRLTVL.

The rearrangement uses TRBV6-1 and TRBJ2-1; 8 bases line up with TRBD1. The CDR3 is 15 residues long. Trimming removed 5 bases from V and 4 bases from J; junction bases left unmatched: 7. Germline-derived CDR1 and CDR2 are MNHNS and SASEGT. CDR3 sequence reads: CASSPPRDRYNEQFF. Here the CDR3 DNA reads TGTGCCAGCAGTCCCCCTAGGGACAGGTACAATGAGCAGTTCTTC.

V usage is TRBV6-1 and J usage is TRBJ2-7; D might be TRBD2 (6 bases). This CDR3 has 12 residues. Germline values: CDR1 MNHNS, CDR2 SASEGT. Trimming removed 4 bases at V and 6 bases at J, with 10 bases between. The CDR3 is CASSVREAEQYF. The DNA of the CDR3 is TGTGCCAGCAGTGTCAGGGAGGCCGAGCAGTACTTC.

This clonotype was counted at least ten times. V gene TRBV7-6 combines with J gene TRBJ1-4; TRBD1 matches 8 bases. The CDR3 totals 15 residues. Germline assignment: CDR1 SGHVS and CDR2 FNYEAQ. The V gene end was trimmed by 4 bases and the J gene end by 8 bases; junction bases not matched to a gene: 9. The CDR3 nucleotides are TGTGCCAGCAGCTCGTCACAGGGGGACGGAGAAAAACTGTTTTTT. It specifies CASSSSQGDGEKLFF.

The chain joins TRBV5-6 to TRBJ1-6, with D possibly TRBD1 on 5 matching bases. Germline V gives CDR1 SGHDT, CDR2 YYEEEE. This CDR3 contains 16 residues. Trimming left V 4 bases short and J 8 bases short, with 19 bases between. The CDR3 DNA reads as TGTGCCAGCAGCCTTAGCGGGGCTAGGTCGGATTCACCCCTCCACTTT. It is translated as CASSLSGARSDSPLHF.

Details on this clonotype: Sequence at one end of the junction differs from germline and may be a read error. CDR3 loop: CASGLARGHEQHF. The CDR3 nucleotides are TGTGCTAGTGGTTTGGCCAGGGGGCACGAGCAGCACTTC. J is TRBJ2-5 and V is TRBV12-5; 8 bases are a match to TRBD1. The germline CDR1 and CDR2 sequences are LGHNT and FRNRAP. There are 13 residues in the CDR3.

The chain combines TRBV27 with TRBJ2-7; 7 bases line up with TRBD2. The germline V gene has CDR1 MNHEY and CDR2 SMNVEV (reference sequence). CDR3 length: 15 amino acids. The junction had 4 bases not matched to a gene; V was cut back by 0 bases and J by 2 bases. The CDR3 here is CASSLSGLGAYEQYF. The CDR3 coding sequence is TGTGCCAGCAGTTTATCCGGACTAGGGGCCTACGAGCAGTACTTC.

This clonotype appeared a single time. CDR3 region: CASSAQGGQTEAFF. The CDR3 bases are TGTGCCAGCAGTGCGCAGGGGGGGCAAACTGAAGCTTTCTTT. The chain combines TRBV27 with TRBJ1-1; TRBD1 matches at 7 bases. Per the germline V gene, CDR1 is MNHEY and CDR2 is SMNVEV (reference sequence). V lost 5 bases, J lost 5 bases, and 8 bases stayed unmatched. The CDR3 covers 14 residues.

Many counts were recorded for this clonotype. V gene TRBV20-1 combines with J gene TRBJ2-1, with 15 nucleotides matching TRBD2. The CDR3 length is 15 residues. The germline V gene has CDR1 DFQATT and CDR2 SNEGSKA (reference sequence). Trimming took 0 bases from V and 8 from J; bases not matched to a gene: 2. The CDR3 coding sequence is TGCAGTGCTAGAGATGGACTAGCGGGGGGGCATGAGCAGTTCTTC. It is translated as CSARDGLAGGHEQFF.

The table lists this clonotype with a few counts. The chain has TRBV10-3 and TRBJ2-4; tentatively, D is TRBD1 (5 bases). This CDR3 has 14 residues. Per germline, CDR1 ENHRY and CDR2 SYGVKD. Trimming pared 11 bases from V and 5 bases from J, leaving 19 bases between. CDR3 DNA: TGTGCCGCCAGGGCGGAGTTGGGTCAAAACATTCAGTACTTC. Translated: CAARAELGQNIQYF.

There are a few counts of this clonotype. The J gene is TRBJ2-6, the V gene TRBV10-3; no definite D call. Germline loops: CDR1 ENHRY, CDR2 SYGVKD. The CDR3 spans 14 residues. Trimming left V 2 bases short and J 2 bases short, with 4 bases between. The CDR3 loop reads CAISENTGANVLTF. CDR3 sequence (DNA): TGTGCCATCAGTGAGAATACTGGGGCCAACGTCCTGACTTTC.

Only one count was recorded for this clonotype. This chain links TRBV9 with TRBJ2-4; 8 bases map to TRBD2. Germline lookup yields CDR1 SGDLS and CDR2 YYNGEE. The CDR3 covers 14 residues. Trimming took 3 bases from V and 13 from J; bases not matched to a gene: 12. The CDR3 loop reads CASSEHSGEEIQYF. CDR3 sequence (DNA): TGTGCCAGCAGCGAACATAGCGGGGAAGAGATCCAGTACTTC.

This clonotype was detected a few times. The chain has TRBV29-1 and TRBJ1-2; D remains ambiguous. This CDR3 is 12 amino acids long. V lost 6 bases and J lost 3, with 11 bases in between. Looked up from germline, CDR1 is SQVTM and CDR2 is ANQGSEA. This CDR3 reads CSVEGSDYGYTF. CDR3 nucleotides: TGCAGCGTCGAGGGAAGTGACTATGGCTACACCTTC.

There are a few counts of this clonotype. The V call is TRBV20-1, the J call TRBJ1-2, with D possibly being TRBD1 (5 bases). The germline gives CDR1 DFQATT, CDR2 SNEGSKA (reference sequence). CDR3 length equals 16 residues. Trimming removed 4 bases from V and 4 bases from J, with 22 bases in between. The CDR3 sequence is CSAIRWAAAGPYGYTF. The CDR3 coding sequence is TGCAGTGCTATTCGATGGGCCGCCGCGGGACCCTATGGCTACACCTTC.